These T cell receptor beta chains were read from a single sample in a study of T cell responses to AZD1222 COVID-19 vaccine. Sequenced by immunoSEQ multiplex PCR; TCRdb stores in-frame clones only, minus some. The repertoire includes approximately 260,000 clones, 90% to 95% of them detected once, and 0.55% sits in the top ten. The starting material was peripheral blood, obtained on day 0 of AZD1222 vaccination. Source of these receptors: an adult in good health. Each CDR3 is given with its conserved first and last residue. Fields, in order: J gene, clone size, D gene, V gene, CDR3 DNA, CDR3 protein. D genes are given only for firm matches. Size values are once, few and many counts, or a class for expanded clones, and some rows have none.

J: TRBJ2-7; size: -; D: -; V: TRBV5-1; DNA: TGCGCCAGCAGCTTGGGTAGCAAGCCGGACGAGCAGTACTTC; CDR3: CASSLGSKPDEQYF
J: TRBJ2-5; size: -; D: -; V: TRBV18; DNA: TGTGCCAGCTCACCAGAGGGAGAGCGCCAAGAGACCCAGTACTTC; CDR3: CASSPEGERQETQYF
J: TRBJ2-1; size: -; D: TRBD1; V: TRBV19; DNA: TGTGCCAGTGGTGGCAGGGACAGCCGGTACAATGAGCAGTTCTTC; CDR3: CASGGRDSRYNEQFF
J: TRBJ2-5; size: -; D: -; V: TRBV19; DNA: TGTGCCAGTATGGGGCAAAAGCCACACCATCAAGAGACCCAGTACTTC; CDR3: CASMGQKPHHQETQYF
J: TRBJ2-7; size: -; D: TRBD1; V: TRBV7-9; DNA: TGTGCCAGCAGCTTTACAGGGGCCGAGCAGTACTTC; CDR3: CASSFTGAEQYF
J: TRBJ1-1; size: -; D: -; V: TRBV7-3; DNA: TGTGCCAGCAGCCTCGGGATGAACACTGAAGCTTTCTTT; CDR3: CASSLGMNTEAFF
J: TRBJ1-2; size: -; D: -; V: TRBV6-1; DNA: TGTGCCAGCAGTGAAGGAGGGTCCTACACCTTC; CDR3: CASSEGGSYTF
J: TRBJ1-4; size: -; D: TRBD1; V: TRBV7-8; DNA: TGTGCCAGCAGCCCTAGACAGGGATGGAGTGAAAAACTGTTTTTT; CDR3: CASSPRQGWSEKLFF
J: TRBJ1-3; size: -; D: -; V: TRBV6-2/TRBV6-3; DNA: TGTGCCAGCAGTCCGAATGTCGGAAACACCATATATTTT; CDR3: CASSPNVGNTIYF
J: TRBJ1-2; size: -; D: -; V: TRBV28; DNA: TGTGCCACCCTGTCCCGGGGGGGCTACACCTTC; CDR3: CATLSRGGYTF
J: TRBJ1-6; size: -; D: -; V: TRBV1; DNA: TGCACCAGCAGCCAAGTGGCAGGCACCCATTCACCCCTCCACTTT; CDR3: CTSSQVAGTHSPLHF
J: TRBJ2-1; size: -; D: TRBD2; V: TRBV13; DNA: TGTGCCAGCGCCCCAGGGCGGGAGGGACTAAGTAATGAGCAGTTCTTC; CDR3: CASAPGREGLSNEQFF
J: TRBJ2-7; size: -; D: -; V: TRBV5-1; DNA: TGCGCCAGCAGCCCGATCCGGGCCTCCTACGAGCAGTACTTC; CDR3: CASSPIRASYEQYF
J: TRBJ2-7; size: -; D: TRBD2; V: TRBV13; DNA: TGTGCCAGCAGCCGTGGCCGGACTAGCGGGAGGTACGAGCAGTACTTC; CDR3: CASSRGRTSGRYEQYF
J: TRBJ2-7; size: -; D: -; V: TRBV4-1; DNA: TGCGCCAGCAGCCAAGAAATCTACGACGAGCAGTACTTC; CDR3: CASSQEIYDEQYF
J: TRBJ2-7; size: -; D: TRBD2; V: TRBV4-2; DNA: TGTGCCAGCAGCCAAGATTCGGTGCTAGCGGGGACCTACGAGCAGTACTTC; CDR3: CASSQDSVLAGTYEQYF
J: TRBJ1-1; size: -; D: -; V: TRBV29-1; DNA: TGCAGCGTTGGTTTTAACACTGAAGCTTTCTTT; CDR3: CSVGFNTEAFF
J: TRBJ1-2; size: -; D: -; V: TRBV9; DNA: TGTGCCAGCAGCGTAGATCCAGGGTCTACCTATGGCTACACCTTC; CDR3: CASSVDPGSTYGYTF
J: TRBJ2-7; size: -; D: -; V: TRBV15; DNA: TGTGCCACCAGCAGAGGAGGGGGTAGAGCCTACGAGCAGTACTTC; CDR3: CATSRGGGRAYEQYF
J: TRBJ2-1; size: -; D: TRBD2; V: TRBV5-1; DNA: TGCGCCAGCAGCTTGGGGGATGTGGGCGGGAGAGGTGAGCAGTTCTTC; CDR3: CASSLGDVGGRGEQFF
J: TRBJ1-3; size: -; D: -; V: TRBV9; DNA: TGTGCCAGCAGCGTAACGTTTGGAAACACCATATATTTT; CDR3: CASSVTFGNTIYF
J: TRBJ1-3; size: -; D: -; V: TRBV29-1; DNA: TGCAGCGTTGAAGCATTAAACACCATATATTTT; CDR3: CSVEALNTIYF
J: TRBJ1-1; size: -; D: -; V: TRBV6-5; DNA: TGTGCCAGCAGGGGAACCCGGGGGGATGGCACTGAAGCTTTCTTT; CDR3: CASRGTRGDGTEAFF
J: TRBJ2-7; size: -; D: TRBD2; V: TRBV4-3; DNA: TGCGCCAGCAGCCAAAGTAGCGGGAGGTCCTACGAGCAGTACTTC; CDR3: CASSQSSGRSYEQYF
J: TRBJ1-5; size: -; D: -; V: TRBV4-3; DNA: TGCGCCAGCAGCCAAGATCGGACAAGGGGTGGGCAGCCCCAGCATTTT; CDR3: CASSQDRTRGGQPQHF
J: TRBJ2-2; size: -; D: -; V: TRBV11-3; DNA: TGTGCCAGCGCCACGCGGGGGACAGTGAACACCGGGGAGCTGTTTTTT; CDR3: CASATRGTVNTGELFF
J: TRBJ1-2; size: -; D: -; V: TRBV4-1; DNA: TGCGCCAGCAGCCCTACCACATCCGCGCGGGATGGCTACACCTTC; CDR3: CASSPTTSARDGYTF
J: TRBJ1-2; size: -; D: -; V: TRBV10-3; DNA: TGTGCCATCAGTGAGTCGTGGGAGGTCTATGGCTACACCTTC; CDR3: CAISESWEVYGYTF
J: TRBJ1-6; size: -; D: TRBD1; V: TRBV6-6; DNA: TGTGCCAGCAGTCCAGGGGGTATAAGGGCTGGGAGCTCCTATAATTCACCCCTCCACTTT; CDR3: CASSPGGIRAGSSYNSPLHF
J: TRBJ1-2; size: -; D: TRBD1; V: TRBV29-1; DNA: TGCAGCTCATCGACAGGGAGTGGGGCTAACTATGGCTACACCTTC; CDR3: CSSSTGSGANYGYTF
J: TRBJ2-1; size: -; D: TRBD2; V: TRBV19; DNA: TGTGCCAGTAGTATGGGAGCGGGGGGATACAATGAGCAGTTCTTC; CDR3: CASSMGAGGYNEQFF
J: TRBJ1-1; size: -; D: TRBD1; V: TRBV3-1/TRBV3-2; DNA: TGTGCCAGCAGCCAACGACAGGGAGGTAACACTGAAGCTTTCTTT; CDR3: CASSQRQGGNTEAFF
J: TRBJ1-1; size: once; D: -; V: TRBV4-3; DNA: TGCGCCAGCAGCCAAGAACGGGGGAGGGACACTGAAGCTTTCTTT; CDR3: CASSQERGRDTEAFF
J: TRBJ1-5; size: -; D: -; V: TRBV12-3/TRBV12-4; DNA: TGTGCCAGCAGTCCCGGAACGCGGCCCCAGCATTTT; CDR3: CASSPGTRPQHF
J: TRBJ2-2; size: -; D: -; V: TRBV5-4; DNA: TGTGCCAGCAGCCCGGTCGGGGCGAACACCGGGGAGCTGTTTTTT; CDR3: CASSPVGANTGELFF
J: TRBJ2-6; size: -; D: -; V: TRBV29-1; DNA: TGCAGCGTTGATTTCTCCTCTGGGGCCAACGTCCTGACTTTC; CDR3: CSVDFSSGANVLTF
J: TRBJ1-2; size: -; D: -; V: TRBV5-1; DNA: TGCGCCAGCAGCCTATCGCTCGACAGCCGATCTAACTATGGCTACACCTTC; CDR3: CASSLSLDSRSNYGYTF
J: TRBJ1-1; size: -; D: -; V: TRBV25-1; DNA: TGTGCCAGCAGGACAGTTTTCACTGAAGCTTTCTTT; CDR3: CASRTVFTEAFF
J: TRBJ2-3; size: -; D: TRBD2; V: TRBV7-2; DNA: TGTGCCAGCAGCTTAGAAGGACTAGCGGGGGGAAGAACAGATACGCAGTATTTT; CDR3: CASSLEGLAGGRTDTQYF
J: TRBJ2-3; size: -; D: TRBD1; V: TRBV7-9; DNA: TGTGCCAGCAGCCATTTAGACAGGGTAGGGACAGATACGCAGTATTTT; CDR3: CASSHLDRVGTDTQYF
J: TRBJ2-7; size: -; D: TRBD1; V: TRBV4-2; DNA: TGTGCCAGCAGCCAAGAGGGGACAGGGGGCTCCTACGAGCAGTACTTC; CDR3: CASSQEGTGGSYEQYF
J: TRBJ2-3; size: -; D: -; V: TRBV10-3; DNA: TGTGCCATCAGTGAGGGAGCGGCGGGGGCCTTTGGAGATACGCAGTATTTT; CDR3: CAISEGAAGAFGDTQYF
J: TRBJ1-3; size: -; D: -; V: TRBV5-4; DNA: TGTGCCAGCAGCTTAGGGCCGGGTTCCTCTGGAAACACCATATATTTT; CDR3: CASSLGPGSSGNTIYF
J: TRBJ1-1; size: -; D: -; V: TRBV28; DNA: TGTGCCAGCAGTTTTCCGTTAAACACTGAAGCTTTCTTT; CDR3: CASSFPLNTEAFF
J: TRBJ1-5; size: -; D: -; V: TRBV9; DNA: TGTGCCAGCAGCCCGGACGGGAATCAGCCCCAGCATTTT; CDR3: CASSPDGNQPQHF
J: TRBJ1-6; size: -; D: TRBD1; V: TRBV5-6; DNA: TGTGCCAGCAGCCCCGGACAGGGGGCGAAGGTTTCACCCCTCCACTTT; CDR3: CASSPGQGAKVSPLHF
J: TRBJ2-7; size: -; D: -; V: TRBV7-2; DNA: TGTGCCAGCAGCCTGTCGGGAGCTAGCTACGAGCAGTACTTC; CDR3: CASSLSGASYEQYF
J: TRBJ2-1; size: -; D: -; V: TRBV2; DNA: TGTGCCAGCAAGGGGAACAATGAGCAGTTCTTC; CDR3: CASKGNNEQFF
J: TRBJ2-4; size: few; D: TRBD2; V: TRBV6-2/TRBV6-3; DNA: TGTGCCAGCAGTTCGAATTTATCGGGAGGGAACATTCAGTACTTC; CDR3: CASSSNLSGGNIQYF
J: TRBJ2-3; size: -; D: TRBD2; V: TRBV6-1; DNA: TGTGCCAGCAGTGAACCTCGCGGGGGGGCAAGGGATACGCAGTATTTT; CDR3: CASSEPRGGARDTQYF
J: TRBJ2-1; size: -; D: TRBD2; V: TRBV28; DNA: TGTGCCAGCAGTGGGGGGGGACTAGCAGTCATCAATGAGCAGTTCTTC; CDR3: CASSGGGLAVINEQFF
J: TRBJ1-3; size: -; D: -; V: TRBV3-1/TRBV3-2; DNA: TGTGCCAGCAGCCAAGGTCTTGGATTTTCTGGAAACACCATATATTTT; CDR3: CASSQGLGFSGNTIYF
J: TRBJ2-1; size: -; D: -; V: TRBV5-5; DNA: TGTGCCAGCAGCTTAATAGCCGGTAGCTCCTACAATGAGCAGTTCTTC; CDR3: CASSLIAGSSYNEQFF
J: TRBJ1-5; size: -; D: TRBD1; V: TRBV15; DNA: TGTGCCACCAGCCTAGGGGGCGGCAATCAGCCCCAGCATTTT; CDR3: CATSLGGGNQPQHF
J: TRBJ2-7; size: -; D: -; V: TRBV20-1; DNA: TGCAGTGCTAGAAAGGGGCGGCAGTACTTC; CDR3: CSARKGRQYF
J: TRBJ1-2; size: -; D: -; V: TRBV28; DNA: TGTGCCAGCAGTGATACCGGGACTGGATATGGCTACACCTTC; CDR3: CASSDTGTGYGYTF
J: TRBJ1-1; size: -; D: -; V: TRBV4-3; DNA: TGCGCCAGCAGCCAAGAGCTCCCGAACACTGAAGCTTTCTTT; CDR3: CASSQELPNTEAFF
J: TRBJ1-1; size: -; D: -; V: TRBV6-5; DNA: TGTGCCAGCAGGGGGGGTTTTTACAGCACTGAAGCTTTCTTT; CDR3: CASRGGFYSTEAFF
J: TRBJ2-7; size: -; D: -; V: TRBV7-9; DNA: TGTGCCAGCAGCTACCCGGGGCCGTGGGACGAGCAGTACTTC; CDR3: CASSYPGPWDEQYF